The subject of this entry is one T cell receptor (beta chain). Its antigen is undetermined. Using immunoSEQ multiplex PCR, the repertoire was profiled, and TCRdb retains in-frame clones only, with some absent. The sample includes 90,000 to 100,000 clones, around nine tenths of them seen just once. The data were taken from a study of T cell responses to AZD1222 COVID-19 vaccine. Study-wide findings and caveats: Regions left unmutated in variants are reportedly the target of nearly half of spike-specific TCRs. Once two AZD1222 doses were given, Spike-specific TCR breadth and depth went up.

Germline V gene sequence: CDR1 SGHRS, CDR2 YFSETQ. V dropped 7 bases and J dropped 3 bases, with 17 bases sitting between them. CDR3 length: 15 residues. The sample here was peripheral blood, taken 28 days after the second AZD1222 dose. The rearrangement links TRBV5-1 to TRBJ2-1, with a tentative D call TRBD1 (7 bases). The TCR sequence derives from an adult who received the AZD1222 COVID-19 vaccine. DNA for the CDR3: TGCGCCAGCGGACTAACCGGGACAGACTACAATGAGCAGTTCTTC. It yields the protein CASGLTGTDYNEQFF. The variable domain in full, completed from reference TRBV5-1 and TRBJ2-1, reads KAGVTQTPRYLIKTRGQQVTLSCSPISGHRSVSWYQQTPGQGLQFLFEYFSETQRNKGNFPGRFSGRQFSNSRSEMNVSTLELGDSALYLCASGLTGTDYNEQFFGPGTRLTVL.